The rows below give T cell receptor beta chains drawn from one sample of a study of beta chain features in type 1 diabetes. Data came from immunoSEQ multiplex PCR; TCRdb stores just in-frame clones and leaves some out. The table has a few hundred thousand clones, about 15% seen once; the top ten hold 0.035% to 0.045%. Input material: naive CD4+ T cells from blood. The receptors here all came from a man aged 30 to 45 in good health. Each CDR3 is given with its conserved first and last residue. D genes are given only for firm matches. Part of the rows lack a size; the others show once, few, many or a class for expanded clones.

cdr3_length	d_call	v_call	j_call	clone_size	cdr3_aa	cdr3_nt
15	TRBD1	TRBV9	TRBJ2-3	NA	CASSWGQIKPDTQYF	TGTGCCAGCAGCTGGGGACAGATAAAGCCAGATACGCAGTATTTT
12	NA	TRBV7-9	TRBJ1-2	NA	CASSLRGDGYTF	TGTGCCAGCAGCTTAAGAGGAGATGGCTACACCTTC
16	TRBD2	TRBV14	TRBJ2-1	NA	CASSQAPGGAGHEQFF	TGTGCCAGCAGCCAAGCTCCCGGGGGGGCCGGGCATGAGCAGTTCTTC
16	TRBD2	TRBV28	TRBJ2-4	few	CASSFRLAGVKNIQYF	TGTGCCAGCAGTTTCCGACTAGCGGGAGTCAAAAACATTCAGTACTTC
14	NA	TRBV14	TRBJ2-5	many	CASSQLRVFETQYF	TGTGCCAGCAGCCAACTGCGGGTATTCGAGACCCAGTACTTC
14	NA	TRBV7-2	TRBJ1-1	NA	CASSLEAVNTEAFF	TGTGCCAGCAGCTTAGAGGCTGTGAACACTGAAGCTTTCTTT
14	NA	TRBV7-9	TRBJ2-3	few	CASTSRVGTDTQYF	TGTGCCAGCACCAGCCGGGTTGGCACAGATACGCAGTATTTT
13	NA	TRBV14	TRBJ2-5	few	CASSQGQGGTQYF	TGTGCCAGCAGCCAAGGGCAGGGAGGGACCCAGTACTTC
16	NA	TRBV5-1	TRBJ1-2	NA	CASSSSGGAQGDGYTF	TGCGCCAGCAGCTCCTCAGGAGGGGCGCAAGGCGATGGCTACACCTTC
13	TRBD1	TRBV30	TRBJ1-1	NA	CAWSVRKGGRTFF	TGTGCCTGGAGTGTCAGGAAAGGGGGCCGAACTTTCTTT
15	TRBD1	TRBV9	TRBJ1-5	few	CASSRTGTSNQPQHF	TGTGCCAGCAGCCGGACAGGGACAAGCAATCAGCCCCAGCATTTT
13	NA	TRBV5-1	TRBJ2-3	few	CASTSGSTDTQYF	TGCGCCAGCACAAGCGGGAGCACAGATACGCAGTATTTT
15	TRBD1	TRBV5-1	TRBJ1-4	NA	CASRPTDRVAEKLFF	TGCGCCAGCAGACCTACGGACAGGGTGGCTGAAAAACTGTTTTTT
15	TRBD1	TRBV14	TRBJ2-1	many	CASSRDRGSYNEQFF	TGTGCCAGCAGCCGAGACAGGGGCTCCTACAATGAGCAGTTCTTC
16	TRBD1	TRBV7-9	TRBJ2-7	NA	CASSPRTRDRESEQYF	TGTGCCAGCAGCCCTCGGACCCGGGACAGGGAATCCGAGCAGTACTTC
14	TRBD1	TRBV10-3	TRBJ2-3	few	CAISATGRTDTQYF	TGTGCCATCAGCGCGACAGGGCGCACAGATACGCAGTATTTT
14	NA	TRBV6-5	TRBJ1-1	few	CASNPLGVGTEAFF	TGTGCCAGCAACCCTCTCGGGGTTGGCACTGAAGCTTTCTTT
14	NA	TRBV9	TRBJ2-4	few	CASSVGVQGNIQYF	TGTGCCAGCAGCGTAGGGGTTCAAGGGAACATTCAGTACTTC
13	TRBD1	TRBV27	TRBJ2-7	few	CASRGQGTYEQYF	TGTGCCAGCAGGGGACAGGGGACCTACGAGCAGTACTTC
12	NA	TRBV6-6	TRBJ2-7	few	CASSASSYEQYF	TGTGCCAGCAGCGCCAGCTCCTACGAGCAGTACTTC
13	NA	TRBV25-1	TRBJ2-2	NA	CASREIASGELFF	TGTGCCAGCAGAGAAATAGCGTCCGGGGAGCTGTTTTTT
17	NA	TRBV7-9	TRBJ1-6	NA	CASSLAELQGRNSPLHF	TGTGCCAGCAGCTTAGCCGAATTACAAGGGAGAAATTCACCCCTCCACTTT
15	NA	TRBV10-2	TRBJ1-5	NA	CASSESAGVYQPQHF	TGCGCCAGCAGTGAGTCAGCAGGGGTTTATCAGCCCCAGCATTTT
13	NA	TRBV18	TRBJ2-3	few	CASSPGSTDTQYF	TGTGCCAGCTCACCAGGGAGCACAGATACGCAGTATTTT
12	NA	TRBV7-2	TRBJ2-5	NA	CASSRAAETQYF	TGTGCCAGCAGCCGGGCGGCAGAGACCCAGTACTTC
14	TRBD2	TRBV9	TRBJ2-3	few	CASSVDRREDTQYF	TGTGCCAGCAGCGTAGATCGGCGGGAGGATACGCAGTATTTT